This is a list of T cell receptor beta chains from one sample in a study of CD8+CD57+ T cells in acquired aplastic anemia. TCRdb re-analysed the reads in MiXCR, keeping a single row per CDR3 protein. The sample lists over 250,000 distinct CDR3 sequences, roughly 59% occurring once. Material: sorted CD4+, CD8+, or CD8+CD57+ T cells (not recorded which) from PBMCs. These receptors originate from a human donor with aplastic anemia. The CDR3 runs from the conserved cysteine through the conserved F or W. D genes are given only for firm matches. Clone size is shown for a subset of rows, as once, few, many or a class of expanded clone.

clone_size | j_call | d_call | cdr3_length | v_call | cdr3_aa | cdr3_nt
. | TRBJ2-5 | . | 14 | TRBV24-1 | CATSVQGVNQPQYF | TGTGCCACCAGTGTCCAGGGTGTCAATCAGCCCCAGTACTTC
. | TRBJ2-7 | . | 13 | TRBV4-3 | CASSQVRSYEQYF | TGCGCCAGCAGCCAAGTCCGGAGCTACGAGCAGTACTTC
once | TRBJ2-7 | TRBD2 | 14 | TRBV20-1 | CSAKGLAGRYEQYF | TGCAGTGCTAAGGGACTAGCGGGAAGGTATGAGCAGTACTTC
. | TRBJ1-6 | . | 17 | TRBV5-5 | CASSLEWDRKYNSPLHF | TGTGCCAGCAGCTTAGAATGGGACCGGAAATATAATTCACCCCTCCACTTT
few | TRBJ2-5 | TRBD2 | 14 | TRBV20-1 | CSAREAGGLETQYF | TGCAGTGCTAGAGAGGCGGGGGGGCTAGAGACCCAGTACTTC
. | TRBJ1-2 | TRBD1 | 17 | TRBV24-1 | CATSARDMGQGGYGYTF | TGTGCCACCAGTGCTAGAGATATGGGACAGGGCGGCTATGGCTACACCTTC
few | TRBJ2-7 | . | 14 | TRBV7-3 | CASSLAGAQNEQYF | TGTGCCAGCAGCTTAGCAGGGGCGCAAAACGAGCAGTACTTC
few | TRBJ1-1 | . | 13 | TRBV10-1 | CASSRLLNTEAFF | TGCGCCAGCAGCAGGTTGTTGAACACTGAGGCTTTCTTT
once | TRBJ2-7 | . | 14 | TRBV10-3 | CAISTAPTTYEQYF | TGTGCCATCAGTACTGCACCTACGACCTACGAGCAGTACTTC
. | TRBJ1-2 | . | 16 | TRBV9 | CASSTWTALTNYGYTF | TGTGCCAGCAGCACGTGGACAGCGCTTACTAACTATGGCTACACCTTC
many | TRBJ1-5 | . | 16 | TRBV7-6 | CASSPVPTAKGQPQHF | TGTGCCAGCAGCCCCGTCCCCACAGCGAAGGGTCAGCCCCAGCATTTT
once | TRBJ2-7 | TRBD1 | 15 | TRBV15 | CATSKSGQGAYEQYF | TGTGCCACCAGCAAATCCGGACAGGGTGCCTACGAGCAGTACTTC
. | TRBJ2-7 | . | 12 | TRBV25-1 | CASARRSYEQYF | TGTGCCAGCGCCAGGAGATCCTACGAGCAGTACTTC
. | TRBJ2-1 | . | 14 | TRBV12-3/TRBV12-4 | CASSLAGPYNEQFF | TGTGCCAGCAGTTTAGCGGGACCCTACAATGAGCAGTTCTTC
many | TRBJ2-1 | TRBD2 | 15 | TRBV12-3/TRBV12-4 | CASSLRSGGADEQFF | TGTGCCAGCAGTTTACGTAGCGGGGGGGCCGATGAGCAGTTCTTC
few | TRBJ2-7 | . | 13 | TRBV20-1 | CSARDYRSDEQYF | TGCAGTGCTAGAGATTACCGGTCGGACGAGCAGTACTTC
. | TRBJ2-2 | . | 14 | TRBV7-6 | CASSSRGNTGELFF | TGTGCCAGCAGCTCCAGGGGGAACACCGGGGAGCTGTTTTTT
. | TRBJ2-5 | TRBD2 | 16 | TRBV7-7 | CASSPLTSGGQETQYF | TGTGCTAGCAGCCCGCTGACTAGCGGGGGGCAAGAGACCCAGTACTTC
once | TRBJ2-1 | . | 13 | TRBV24-1 | CATSDSGQNEQFF | TGTGCCACCAGTGATTCGGGACAAAATGAGCAGTTCTTC
many | TRBJ1-6 | TRBD1 | 16 | TRBV6-5 | CASRRAGGAYNSPLHF | TGTGCCAGCAGACGTGCAGGGGGCGCCTATAATTCACCCCTCCACTTT
few | TRBJ2-1 | TRBD2 | 16 | TRBV25-1 | CASTAAGLAGNNEQFF | TGTGCCAGCACCGCCGCAGGGCTAGCGGGAAACAATGAGCAGTTCTTC
. | TRBJ2-1 | TRBD2 | 14 | TRBV20-1 | CSATSGLASNEQFF | TGCAGTGCTACATCGGGACTAGCAAGCAATGAGCAGTTCTTC
. | TRBJ2-7 | TRBD1 | 14 | TRBV19 | CASSDRGTSYEQYF | TGTGCCAGTAGTGACAGGGGAACTTCGTACGAGCAGTACTTC
many | TRBJ1-2 | . | 13 | TRBV6-1 | CATNPESFYGYTF | TGTGCCACCAATCCAGAGAGCTTCTATGGCTACACCTTC
many | TRBJ2-3 | TRBD1 | 19 | TRBV5-1 | CASSLGGQAAAPRTDTQYF | TGCGCCAGCAGCTTGGGGGGACAGGCCGCCGCCCCACGGACAGATACGCAGTATTTT
. | TRBJ2-3 | . | 12 | TRBV24-1 | CASSGRGDTQYF | TGTGCCTCCAGCGGACGAGGGGATACGCAGTATTTT
. | TRBJ1-3 | . | 16 | TRBV15 | CATSRDKAMSGNTIYF | TGTGCCACCAGCAGAGATAAGGCAATGTCTGGAAACACCATATATTTT
many | TRBJ2-7 | . | 15 | TRBV5-1 | CASSGTGTGAYEQYF | TGCGCCAGCAGCGGAACCGGGACGGGCGCCTACGAGCAGTACTTC
many | TRBJ2-7 | . | 16 | TRBV20-1 | CSATHRWGRSNYEQYF | TGCAGTGCCACACATAGGTGGGGTCGATCGAACTACGAGCAGTACTTC
few | TRBJ2-1 | . | 15 | TRBV3-1 | CASSQDRGWVNEQFF | TGTGCCAGCAGCCAAGATAGGGGATGGGTCAATGAGCAGTTCTTC
. | TRBJ1-5 | . | 16 | TRBV5-8 | CASSFGRVLNNQPQHF | TGTGCCAGCAGCTTCGGCAGGGTGTTGAACAATCAGCCCCAGCATTTT
. | TRBJ2-3 | . | 12 | TRBV7-3 | CASNNGGDTQYF | TGTGCCAGCAACAACGGAGGGGATACGCAGTATTTT
many | TRBJ1-2 | TRBD1 | 15 | TRBV24-1 | CATSDPRQGISGYTF | TGTGCCACCAGTGACCCTCGACAGGGAATCTCTGGCTACACCTTC
. | TRBJ2-5 | TRBD1 | 13 | TRBV9 | CASSGHRGETQYF | TGTGCCAGCAGCGGACACAGGGGCGAGACCCAGTACTTC
. | TRBJ1-2 | . | 13 | TRBV9 | CASSVGTGYGYTF | TGTGCCAGCAGCGTAGGGACCGGCTATGGCTACACCTTC
. | TRBJ2-5 | TRBD2 | 14 | TRBV4-1 | CASSQAAGVETQYF | TGCGCCAGCAGCCAGGCAGCGGGGGTCGAGACCCAGTACTTC
. | TRBJ2-7 | . | 15 | TRBV9 | CAGSVGTLGSYEQYF | TGTGCCGGCAGCGTAGGGACCCTCGGCTCCTACGAGCAATACTTC
. | TRBJ2-3 | . | 13 | TRBV20-1 | CSASGDSTDTQYF | TGCAGTGCTAGCGGGGACAGCACAGATACGCAGTATTTT
. | TRBJ1-3 | . | 14 | TRBV10-3 | CPMGGGKAGNTIYF | TGTCCCATGGGGGGGGGCAAGGCTGGAAACACCATATATTTT
many | TRBJ2-5 | . | 14 | TRBV5-1 | CASSGGRGQETQYF | TGCGCCAGTAGCGGAGGACGGGGACAAGAGACCCAGTACTTC
few | TRBJ2-5 | TRBD1 | 13 | TRBV5-1 | CASTQTGGETQYF | TGCGCCAGCACCCAGACAGGGGGAGAGACCCAGTACTTC
. | TRBJ2-1 | TRBD2 | 15 | TRBV7-2 | CASSFRLAANNEQFF | TGTGCCAGCAGCTTTCGACTAGCCGCGAACAATGAGCAGTTCTTC
many | TRBJ1-3 | . | 14 | TRBV11-1 | CASSSLGTGNTIYF | TGTGCCAGCAGCTCTCTTGGGACAGGAAACACCATATATTTT
. | TRBJ1-5 | TRBD1 | 15 | TRBV4-1 | CASSPRDSQGQPQHF | TGCGCCAGCAGCCCTCGGGACAGTCAGGGACAGCCCCAGCATTTT
. | TRBJ1-2 | . | 14 | TRBV10-3 | CAISGLGREGGYTF | TGTGCCATCAGCGGACTTGGCAGGGAGGGTGGCTACACCTTC
few | TRBJ1-6 | . | 14 | TRBV20-1 | CSVRSRSYNSPLHF | TGCAGTGTAAGGTCACGCTCCTATAATTCACCCCTCCACTTT
. | TRBJ2-3 | . | 13 | TRBV20-1 | CSARVGFDDTQYF | TGCAGTGCTAGAGTGGGGTTTGATGATACGCAGTATTTT
once | TRBJ2-7 | . | 15 | TRBV29-1 | CSVGGGPSNSYEQYF | TGCAGCGTGGGGGGTGGTCCCTCCAATTCCTACGAGCAGTACTTC
once | TRBJ2-5 | . | 13 | TRBV6-5 | CASSYEPAETQYF | TGTGCCAGCAGTTACGAACCCGCGGAGACCCAGTACTTC
few | TRBJ2-1 | . | 11 | TRBV20-1 | CSAPIGNEQFF | TGCAGTGCTCCGATCGGCAATGAGCAGTTCTTC